Listed below are T cell receptor beta chains from one sample, sequenced in a study of cytomegalovirus exposure and HLA in healthy donors. Profiled with immunoSEQ multiplex PCR; TCRdb holds only in-frame clones, not every one. The sample holds 150,000 to 200,000 clones, 85% to 90% seen once. Sequences were obtained from PBMCs. These receptor sequences come from a woman younger than 45 in good health and CMV-seronegative. Each CDR3 is given with its conserved first and last residue. A D gene is named only where the DNA matches it firmly. A clone size is listed for some rows: how often the clone was seen (once, few, many), or a class if it is expanded.

>TRBV6-1|NA|TRBJ2-1|NA
CASSVGGGRVISYNEQFF
TGTGCCAGCAGTGTTGGGGGCGGGAGAGTAATCTCCTACAATGAGCAGTTCTTC
>TRBV7-3|NA|TRBJ2-3|TRBD2
CASSFLAGATDTQYF
TGTGCCAGCAGCTTCTTAGCGGGGGCCACAGATACGCAGTATTTT
>TRBV7-6|NA|TRBJ2-3|NA
CASSPRAESTDTQYF
TGTGCCAGCAGCCCCAGGGCAGAGAGCACAGATACGCAGTATTTT
>TRBV9|once|TRBJ2-3|NA
CASSARDNTQYF
TGTGCCAGCAGCGCCCGCGATAATACGCAGTATTTT
>TRBV29-1|NA|TRBJ2-5|TRBD2
CSVVLAGAETQYF
TGCAGCGTTGTGCTAGCGGGGGCAGAGACCCAGTACTTC
>TRBV9|NA|TRBJ2-2|TRBD2
CASSETSGGAFTGELFF
TGTGCCAGCAGCGAGACTAGCGGGGGGGCCTTCACCGGGGAGCTGTTTTTT
>TRBV29-1|NA|TRBJ1-1|NA
CSVESRGSQDTEAFF
TGCAGCGTTGAATCGAGGGGGAGTCAGGACACTGAAGCTTTCTTT
>TRBV27|NA|TRBJ2-5|NA
CASSAILDKTQYF
TGTGCCAGCAGTGCCATACTAGACAAGACCCAGTACTTC
>TRBV7-3|few|TRBJ2-7|NA
CASSCSEQYF
TGTGCCAGCAGCTGTTCCGAGCAGTACTTC
>TRBV5-1|NA|TRBJ2-7|TRBD2
CASSARLAGHTYEQYF
TGCGCCAGCAGCGCAAGACTAGCGGGGCACACCTACGAGCAGTACTTC
>TRBV7-6|NA|TRBJ2-3|TRBD2
CASSLFSGGPGTDTQYF
TGTGCCAGCAGCTTGTTTAGCGGGGGGCCGGGGACAGATACGCAGTATTTT
>TRBV5-6|NA|TRBJ2-7|NA
CASSLEPRNSYEQYF
TGTGCCAGCAGCTTGGAGCCGCGGAACTCCTACGAGCAGTACTTC
>TRBV7-9|NA|TRBJ2-7|TRBD2
CASTPGGTMGEQYF
TGTGCCAGCACCCCGGGGGGGACGATGGGCGAGCAGTACTTC
>TRBV19|NA|TRBJ2-7|TRBD1
CASRQGTGSYEQYF
TGTGCCAGTAGGCAAGGGACAGGCTCCTACGAGCAGTACTTC
>TRBV27|NA|TRBJ2-7|NA
CASSFDVNSYEQYF
TGTGCCAGCAGTTTTGACGTAAACTCCTACGAGCAGTACTTC
>TRBV11-3|NA|TRBJ2-1|TRBD2
CASSLVLAGVVNEQFF
TGTGCCAGCAGCTTAGTCCTAGCGGGAGTAGTGAATGAGCAGTTCTTC
>TRBV7-9|NA|TRBJ1-2|NA
CASSLQAEMIYGYTF
TGTGCCAGCAGCTTACAGGCGGAAATGATCTATGGCTACACCTTC
>TRBV5-1|NA|TRBJ2-4|TRBD1
CASSLERDRGLTAKNIQYF
TGCGCCAGCAGCTTGGAAAGGGACAGGGGGCTAACAGCCAAAAACATTCAGTACTTC
>TRBV5-6|NA|TRBJ2-7|NA
CASSLDGRYEQYF
TGTGCCAGCAGCTTGGACGGGAGATACGAGCAGTACTTC
>TRBV4-3|once|TRBJ2-1|NA
CASSRTGRGREQFF
TGCGCCAGCAGCCGAACGGGACGGGGCCGGGAGCAGTTCTTC
>TRBV27|NA|TRBJ2-3|NA
CASSSHGGVYTDTQYF
TGTGCCAGCAGTTCTCACGGGGGAGTTTACACAGATACGCAGTATTTT
>TRBV25-1|NA|TRBJ2-7|NA
CASSGWDGSYEQYF
TGTGCCAGCAGTGGATGGGACGGAAGCTACGAGCAGTACTTC
>TRBV7-2|NA|TRBJ2-7|NA
CASSAGPNYEQYF
TGTGCCAGCAGCGCCGGGCCCAACTACGAGCAGTACTTC
>TRBV28|NA|TRBJ2-5|TRBD2
CASSLSGIRETQYF
TGTGCCAGCAGTTTGAGCGGGATAAGAGAGACCCAGTACTTC
>TRBV27|few|TRBJ1-5|NA
CASSLGGYSNQPQHF
TGTGCCAGCAGTTTGGGCGGATATAGCAATCAGCCCCAGCATTTT
>TRBV7-2|NA|TRBJ2-2|TRBD2
CASSSLGGTAGELFF
TGTGCCAGCAGCTCCCTCGGGGGGACCGCCGGGGAGCTGTTTTTT
>TRBV6-1|NA|TRBJ2-7|NA
CASRIRPYEQYF
TGTGCCAGCAGGATCCGACCCTACGAGCAGTACTTC
>TRBV18|NA|TRBJ1-1|NA
CASSPYLNTEAFF
TGTGCCAGCTCACCGTATCTGAACACTGAAGCTTTCTTT
>TRBV2|NA|TRBJ2-3|TRBD2
CASRSSGRTTDTQYF
TGTGCCAGCAGGTCTAGCGGGAGGACCACAGATACGCAGTATTTT
>TRBV4-1|NA|TRBJ2-7|TRBD1
CASSQDPGQSEQYF
TGCGCCAGCAGCCAAGACCCGGGACAGAGCGAGCAGTACTTC
>TRBV7-2|NA|TRBJ2-5|NA
CASTPSRFQETQYF
TGTGCCAGCACCCCTAGCAGGTTTCAAGAGACCCAGTACTTC
>TRBV7-5|NA|TRBJ1-5|NA
CVRSFGRGTSNQPQHF
NA
>TRBV4-2|medium-sized|TRBJ2-2|TRBD1
CASSLRDRVESGELFF
TGTGCCAGCAGCCTCAGGGACAGGGTTGAGTCCGGGGAGCTGTTTTTT
>TRBV27|NA|TRBJ1-2|NA
CASSFSSSYGYTF
TGTGCCAGCAGTTTCAGCAGCTCCTATGGCTACACCTTC
>TRBV5-1|NA|TRBJ1-1|NA
CASRRTGDSWNTEAFF
TGCGCCAGCAGGAGAACTGGGGACTCATGGAACACTGAAGCTTTCTTT